The 19 T cell receptor beta chains listed next were all sequenced from one sample in a study of PD-L1 blockade in urothelial cancer. Time point specified: pretreatment peripheral blood. TCRdb keeps only in-frame clones here, not all; method: immunoSEQ multiplex PCR. The sample lists around 130,000 clones; roughly 80% were seen once. Sequenced here: PBMCs, sampled around atezolizumab (anti-PD-L1) treatment. These receptor sequences come from a man aged 50 to 60 with urothelial cancer.

This clone was observed a single time. This chain links TRBV28 with TRBJ1-2; 7 nucleotides match TRBD1. This CDR3 contains 15 residues. Germline lookup yields CDR1 MDHEN and CDR2 SYDVKM. The V segment lost 5 bases and the J segment 4 bases; nucleotides outside the gene matches: 10. The CDR3 DNA follows: TGTGCCAGCAGTCCTCGGGGGACAGAGATCTATGGCTACACCTTC. Protein product: CASSPRGTEIYGYTF.

The chain has TRBV9 and TRBJ1-3, with D perhaps matching TRBD1 (5 bases). The length of the CDR3 is 15 residues. V was trimmed by 3 bases and J by 1 base, leaving 11 bases between them. The V gene's germline CDR1 is SGDLS and CDR2 YYNGEE. The CDR3, as DNA: TGTGCCAGCAGCGAATACGGGACTTCTGGAAACACCATATATTTT. Translating gives CASSEYGTSGNTIYF. Filled out from reference TRBV9 and TRBJ1-3, the complete variable domain reads DSGVTQTPKHLITATGQRVTLRCSPRSGDLSVYWYQQSLDQGLQFLIQYYNGEERAKGNILERFSAQQFPDLHSELNLSSLELGDSALYFCASSEYGTSGNTIYFGEGSWLTVV.

V gene TRBV6-5 combines with J gene TRBJ1-1; 7 bases align to TRBD1. The CDR3 spans 13 residues. CDR1 is MNHEY and CDR2 is SVGAGI in the germline V gene. J was trimmed by 10 bases and V by 6 bases; bases with no gene match: 11. This chain's CDR3 is CASSRDRTTSAFF. DNA of the CDR3: TGTGCCAGCAGCCGGGACAGAACGACTTCAGCTTTCTTT.

The chain couples TRBV7-2 to TRBJ2-2; 12 bases align to TRBD2. The ends lost 1 base at V and 0 bases at J; junction bases unmatched: 0. The germline V gene has CDR1 SGHTA and CDR2 FQGNSA. The CDR3 covers 17 residues. The CDR3 sequence is CASSLGLAGANTGELFF. The CDR3 bases are TGTGCCAGCAGCTTAGGACTAGCGGGAGCGAACACCGGGGAGCTGTTTTTT.

This chain links TRBV25-1 with TRBJ2-1; maybe TRBD1 (6 bases). Germline assignment: CDR1 MGHDK and CDR2 SYGVNS. The ends were cut back, 3 bases at V and 7 bases at J, with 16 bases in the middle. The length of the CDR3 is 15 residues. CDR3 nucleotides: TGTGCCAGCAGTGAGAAGCAGGGGCTAAGGAATGAGCAGTTCTTC. This codes for CASSEKQGLRNEQFF.

The chain employs TRBV25-1 and TRBJ2-2; D uncertain. The CDR3 loop spans 11 amino acids. V was shortened by 6 bases and J by 5 bases, with 4 bases between the two germline ends. CDR1 and CDR2 (germline): MGHDK, SYGVNS. For the CDR3, the DNA is TGTGCCAGCAGAGCAACCGGGGAGCTGTTTTTT. It translates to CASRATGELFF.

The chain has TRBV7-9 and TRBJ1-3, with D maybe TRBD1 (6 bases). The V gene's germline CDR1 is SEHNR and CDR2 FQNEAQ (reference sequence). This CDR3 has 17 residues. Trimming left V 4 bases short and J 4 bases short, with 20 bases between. The CDR3 DNA reads as TGTGCCAGCAGCTCCCGTCTATACAGGGAGAAGGGAAACACCATATATTTT. Its protein is CASSSRLYREKGNTIYF.

V gene TRBV6-5 combines with J gene TRBJ2-5; 11 bases match TRBD2. The CDR3 is made up of 16 amino acids. V trimming: 2 bases; J trimming: 4 bases; junction bases outside the gene matches: 6. Germline V lookup: CDR1 MNHEY, CDR2 SVGAGI. The CDR3 region has the DNA TGTGCCAGCAGTTACGGTAGCGGGAGGGCCCTAGAGACCCAGTACTTC. Translation: CASSYGSGRALETQYF.

The chain has TRBV2 and TRBJ1-2; 8 nucleotides match TRBD1. J lost 0 bases, V lost 6 bases, and 6 bases had no gene match. Germline V gene lookup returns CDR1 SNHLY and CDR2 FYNNEI. This CDR3 is 15 amino acids long. The CDR3 sequence is CASRTGVFSNYGYTF. In nucleotides, the CDR3 is TGTGCCAGCAGGACAGGGGTTTTTTCTAACTATGGCTACACCTTC.

This clone was picked up a small number of times. This rearrangement joins TRBV30 to TRBJ1-5; tentatively, D is TRBD1 (5 bases). Trimming removed 4 bases from V and 7 bases from J, with 14 bases in between. Germline CDR1 is GTSNPN and CDR2 is SVGIG (reference sequence). The CDR3 runs to 13 residues. The CDR3 here is CAWTTGTHQPQHF. For the CDR3, the DNA is TGTGCCTGGACGACCGGGACTCACCAGCCCCAGCATTTT.

V is TRBV7-2 and J is TRBJ2-7; D ambiguous. Per germline, CDR1 SGHTA and CDR2 FQGNSA. V lost 3 bases and J lost 4, with 7 bases in between. This CDR3 is 12 amino acids long. The CDR3 nucleotides are TGTGCCAGCAGCTTCCAGAAATACGAGCAGTACTTC. Its protein is CASSFQKYEQYF.

This rearrangement joins TRBV28 to TRBJ1-5; possible D gene TRBD1, 5 bases. The ends were cut back, 6 bases at V and 3 bases at J, with 15 bases in the middle. Germline lookup yields CDR1 MDHEN and CDR2 SYDVKM. The CDR3 is 15 residues long. CDR3 bases: TGTGCCAGCAGGAACCCCGACAGCCACAATCAGCCCCAGCATTTT. Encoded protein: CASRNPDSHNQPQHF.

The chain carries TRBV28 and TRBJ1-1; 9 bases agree with TRBD1. Germline CDR1 and CDR2: MDHEN and SYDVKM. V lost 6 bases and J lost 1; bases outside the gene matches: 6. This CDR3 is 15 amino acids long. As DNA, the CDR3 is TGTGCCAGCAGGCTACAGGGGGCCTGGAACACTGAAGCTTTCTTT. Translation gives CASRLQGAWNTEAFF.

The chain couples TRBV30 to TRBJ2-1, with D possibly matching TRBD1 (5 bases). V was clipped by 4 bases and J by 0 bases, with 13 bases between them. The CDR3 is 15 residues long. CDR1 GTSNPN and CDR2 SVGIG come from the germline V gene (reference sequence). For the CDR3, the DNA is TGTGCCTGGACCCGGACACTCCTCTCCTACAATGAGCAGTTCTTC. Translated: CAWTRTLLSYNEQFF.

This chain links TRBV27 with TRBJ2-7, with D possibly being TRBD2 (6 bases). Germline values: CDR1 MNHEY, CDR2 SMNVEV (reference sequence). The CDR3 runs to 14 residues. Trimming stripped 6 bases from V and 2 bases from J, with 14 bases between. CDR3 protein: CASRSGRSTYEQYF. CDR3 bases: TGTGCCAGCAGAAGCGGGCGTTCGACCTACGAGCAGTACTTC.

This clone has just one count. The V call is TRBV5-1, the J call TRBJ1-2, with TRBD1 identical over 8 bases. CDR1 and CDR2 (germline): SGHRS, YFSETQ. The CDR3 has 13 residues. Losses at the gene ends were 4 bases for V and 6 bases for J; bases not matched to a gene: 5. The CDR3 coding sequence is TGCGCCAGCAGCCCGACAGGGGATAATGGCTACACCTTC. It codes for CASSPTGDNGYTF.

About this clone itself: A junction end diverges from the germline sequence, so it may reflect a read error. V gene TRBV6-6 combines with J gene TRBJ2-1; 10 positions match TRBD1. Germline CDR1 is MNHNY and CDR2 is SVGAGI (reference sequence). The CDR3 covers 14 residues. The CDR3 coding sequence is TGTGCCGGCAGTCAGGGACAGGGGTTGGATGAGCAGTTCTTC. Translation: CAGSQGQGLDEQFF.

The rearrangement joins TRBV6-1 to TRBJ2-3; TRBD2 matches 15 bases. The CDR3 sequence is 19 residues long. Germline CDR1 and CDR2: MNHNS and SASEGT. V was clipped by 4 bases and J by 3 bases; unmatched bases: 11. For the CDR3, the DNA is TGTGCCAGCAGTGGATTACCACTAGGGACTAGCGGGAGGACAGATACGCAGTATTTT. This encodes CASSGLPLGTSGRTDTQYF.

The chain uses TRBV19 and TRBJ2-3; 7 positions agree with TRBD1. J lost 1 base, V lost 10 bases, and 11 bases had no gene match. This CDR3 region has 15 residues. The germline gives CDR1 LNHDA, CDR2 SQIVND (reference sequence). Here the CDR3 reads CATTGQRLGTDTQYF. The CDR3 DNA is TGTGCCACTACGGGACAGCGCCTAGGCACAGATACGCAGTATTTT.